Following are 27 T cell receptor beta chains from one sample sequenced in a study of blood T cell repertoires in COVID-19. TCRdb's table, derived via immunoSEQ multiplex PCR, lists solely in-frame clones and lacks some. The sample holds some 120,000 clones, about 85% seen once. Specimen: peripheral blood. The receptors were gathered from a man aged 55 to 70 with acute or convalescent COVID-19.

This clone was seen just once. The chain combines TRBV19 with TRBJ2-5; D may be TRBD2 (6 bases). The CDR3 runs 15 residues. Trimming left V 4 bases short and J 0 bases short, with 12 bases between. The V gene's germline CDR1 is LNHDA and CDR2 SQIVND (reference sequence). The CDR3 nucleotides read TGTGCCAGTAGTAACCGGGACTGGTACCAAGAGACCCAGTACTTC. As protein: CASSNRDWYQETQYF.

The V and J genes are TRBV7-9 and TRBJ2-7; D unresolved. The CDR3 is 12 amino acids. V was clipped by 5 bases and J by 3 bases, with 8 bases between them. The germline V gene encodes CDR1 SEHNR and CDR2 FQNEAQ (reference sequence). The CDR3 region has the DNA TGTGCCAGCAGCCCGCCCGGCTACGAGCAGTACTTC. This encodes CASSPPGYEQYF. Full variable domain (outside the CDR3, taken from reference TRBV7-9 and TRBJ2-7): DTGVSQNPRHKITKRGQNVTFRCDPISEHNRLYWYRQTLGQGPEFLTYFQNEAQLEKSRLLSDRFSAERPKGSFSTLEIQRTEQGDSAMYLCASSPPGYEQYFGPGTRLTVT.

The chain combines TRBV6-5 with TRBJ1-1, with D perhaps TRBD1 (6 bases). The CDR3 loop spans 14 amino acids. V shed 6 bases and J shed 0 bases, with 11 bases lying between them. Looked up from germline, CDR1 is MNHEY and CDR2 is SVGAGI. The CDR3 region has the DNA TGTGCCAGCAGATTGACAGGAGTGAACACTGAAGCTTTCTTT. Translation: CASRLTGVNTEAFF.

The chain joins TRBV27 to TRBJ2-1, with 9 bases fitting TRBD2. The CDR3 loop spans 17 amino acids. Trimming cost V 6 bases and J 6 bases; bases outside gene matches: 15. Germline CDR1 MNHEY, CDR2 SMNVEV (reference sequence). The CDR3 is CASSGGGSGSWVNEQFF. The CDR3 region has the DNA TGTGCCAGCAGCGGGGGGGGTAGCGGGAGTTGGGTCAATGAGCAGTTCTTC.

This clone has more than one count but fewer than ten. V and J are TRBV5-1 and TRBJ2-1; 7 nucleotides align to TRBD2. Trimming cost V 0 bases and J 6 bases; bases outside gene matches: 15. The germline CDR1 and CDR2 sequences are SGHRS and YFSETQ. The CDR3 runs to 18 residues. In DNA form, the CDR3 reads TGCGCCAGCAGCTTGGCCCCGGGGTTTGGGCGGGAGTCCAATGAGCAGTTCTTC. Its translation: CASSLAPGFGRESNEQFF.

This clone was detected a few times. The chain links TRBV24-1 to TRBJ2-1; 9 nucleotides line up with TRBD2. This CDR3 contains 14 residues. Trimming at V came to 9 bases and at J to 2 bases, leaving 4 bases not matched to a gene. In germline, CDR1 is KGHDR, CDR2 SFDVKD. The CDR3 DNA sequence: TGTGCCACCTCCGGACTAGCGACCTACAATGAGCAGTTCTTC. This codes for CATSGLATYNEQFF.

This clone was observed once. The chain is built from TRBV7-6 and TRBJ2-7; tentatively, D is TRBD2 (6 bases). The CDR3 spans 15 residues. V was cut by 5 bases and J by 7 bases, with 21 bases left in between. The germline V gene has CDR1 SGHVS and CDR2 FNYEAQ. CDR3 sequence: CASSPAGLASYEQYF. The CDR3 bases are TGTGCCAGCAGCCCCGCGGGACTTGCTTCGTATGAGCAGTACTTC. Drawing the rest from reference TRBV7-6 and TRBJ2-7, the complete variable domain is GAGVSQSPRYKVTKRGQDVALRCDPISGHVSLYWYRQALGQGPEFLTYFNYEAQQDKSGLPNDRFSAERPEGSISTLTIQRTEQRDSAMYRCASSPAGLASYEQYFGPGTRLTVT.

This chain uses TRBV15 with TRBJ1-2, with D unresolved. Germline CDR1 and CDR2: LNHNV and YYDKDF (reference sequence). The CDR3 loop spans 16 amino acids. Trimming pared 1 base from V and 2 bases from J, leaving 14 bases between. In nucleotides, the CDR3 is TGTGCCACCAGCAGAGTCGCCGGTTTTTCCAACTATGGCTACACCTTC. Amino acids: CATSRVAGFSNYGYTF.

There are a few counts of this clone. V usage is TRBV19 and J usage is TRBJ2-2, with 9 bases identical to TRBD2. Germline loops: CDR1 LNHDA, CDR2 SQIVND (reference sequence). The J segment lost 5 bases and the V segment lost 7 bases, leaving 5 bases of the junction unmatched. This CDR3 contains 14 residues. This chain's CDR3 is CASTGTSRTGELFF. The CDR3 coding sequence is TGTGCCAGTACCGGGACTAGCAGGACCGGGGAGCTGTTTTTT. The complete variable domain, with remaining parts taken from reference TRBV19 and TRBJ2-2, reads DGGITQSPKYLFRKEGQNVTLSCEQNLNHDAMYWYRQDPGQGLRLIYYSQIVNDFQKGDIAEGYSVSREKKESFPLTVTSAQKNPTAFYLCASTGTSRTGELFFGEGSRLTVL.

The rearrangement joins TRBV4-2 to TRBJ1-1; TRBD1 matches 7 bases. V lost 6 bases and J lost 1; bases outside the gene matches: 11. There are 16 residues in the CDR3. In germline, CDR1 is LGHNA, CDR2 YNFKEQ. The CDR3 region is CASSQPLGTANTEAFF. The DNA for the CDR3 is TGTGCCAGCAGTCAACCCCTCGGGACAGCGAACACTGAAGCTTTCTTT.

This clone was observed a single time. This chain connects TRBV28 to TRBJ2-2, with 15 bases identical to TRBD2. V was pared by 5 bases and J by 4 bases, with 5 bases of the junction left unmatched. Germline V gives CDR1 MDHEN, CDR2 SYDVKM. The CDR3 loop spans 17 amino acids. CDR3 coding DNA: TGTGCCAGCAGTCTGCTGGGACTAGCGGGAGGCACCGGGGAGCTGTTTTTT. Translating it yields CASSLLGLAGGTGELFF.

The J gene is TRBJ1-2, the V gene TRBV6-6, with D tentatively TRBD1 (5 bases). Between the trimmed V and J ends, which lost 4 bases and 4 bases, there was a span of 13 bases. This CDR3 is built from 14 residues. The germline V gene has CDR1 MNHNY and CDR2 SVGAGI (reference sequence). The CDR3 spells CASSSPQGGYGYTF. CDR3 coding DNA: TGTGCCAGCAGTTCCCCCCAGGGTGGCTATGGCTACACCTTC.

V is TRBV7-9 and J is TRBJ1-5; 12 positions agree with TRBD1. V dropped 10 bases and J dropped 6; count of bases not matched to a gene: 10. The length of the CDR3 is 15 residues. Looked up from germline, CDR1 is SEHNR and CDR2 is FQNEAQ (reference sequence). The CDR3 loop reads CAIDAGTGGVQPQHF. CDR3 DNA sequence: TGTGCCATCGATGCCGGGACAGGGGGCGTTCAGCCCCAGCATTTT.

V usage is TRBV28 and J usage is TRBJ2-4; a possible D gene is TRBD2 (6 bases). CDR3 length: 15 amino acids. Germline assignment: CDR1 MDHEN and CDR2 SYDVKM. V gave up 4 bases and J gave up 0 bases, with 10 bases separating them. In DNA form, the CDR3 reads TGTGCCAGCAGTTCGGGAGCCCTAGCCAAAAACATTCAGTACTTC. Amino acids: CASSSGALAKNIQYF.

The CDR3 DNA reads TGTGCCACCAGCAGAGATCCCCTCTCCTACGAGCAGTACTTC. Translated: CATSRDPLSYEQYF. The J gene is TRBJ2-7, the V gene TRBV15; unclear D gene. The CDR3 runs to 14 residues. Germline V gives CDR1 LNHNV, CDR2 YYDKDF (reference sequence). V lost 0 bases and J lost 0, with 6 bases in between.

Written as DNA, the CDR3 is TGTGCCTCCCAAGGTAGAGCGGGAGTGGGTGTTGAGCAGTTCTTC. It encodes CASQGRAGVGVEQFF. The rearrangement links TRBV27 to TRBJ2-1, with 8 positions matching TRBD2. The junction had 18 bases not matched to a gene; V was cut back by 11 bases and J by 9 bases. The germline CDR1 and CDR2 sequences are MNHEY and SMNVEV (reference sequence). The CDR3 has 15 amino acids.

CDR3 nucleotide sequence: TGTGCCAGCAGTCCGCAGGGGGGAGGCACTGAAGCTTTCTTT. It codes for CASSPQGGGTEAFF. V is TRBV6-5 and J is TRBJ1-1, with TRBD1 identical over 7 bases. This CDR3 region has 14 residues. V shed 5 bases and J 4 bases; nucleotides not matched to a gene: 7. Germline V CDR1 and CDR2: MNHEY, SVGAGI.

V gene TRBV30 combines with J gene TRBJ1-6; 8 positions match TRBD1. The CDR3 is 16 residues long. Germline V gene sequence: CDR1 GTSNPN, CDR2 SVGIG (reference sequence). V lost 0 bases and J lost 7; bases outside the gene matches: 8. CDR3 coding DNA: TGTGCCTGGAGTGTACCTCGGACAGGGTGGAATTCACCCCTCCACTTT. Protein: CAWSVPRTGWNSPLHF.

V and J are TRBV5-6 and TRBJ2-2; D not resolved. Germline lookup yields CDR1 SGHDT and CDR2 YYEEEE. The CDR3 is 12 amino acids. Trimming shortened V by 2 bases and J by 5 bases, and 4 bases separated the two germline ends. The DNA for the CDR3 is TGTGCCAGCAGCTTCGGGACCGGGGAGCTGTTTTTT. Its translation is CASSFGTGELFF.

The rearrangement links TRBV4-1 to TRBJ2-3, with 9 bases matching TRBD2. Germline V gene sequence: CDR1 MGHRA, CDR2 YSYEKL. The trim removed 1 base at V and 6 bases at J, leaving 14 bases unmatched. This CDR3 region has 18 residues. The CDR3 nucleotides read TGCGCCAGCAGCCAAGCTCGGCGAGCGGGGGGCCCGTTGGATACGCAGTATTTT. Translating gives CASSQARRAGGPLDTQYF.

CDR3: CASSPDSTNYGYTF. DNA for the CDR3: TGTGCCAGCAGCCCTGACAGCACTAACTATGGCTACACCTTC. The chain is built from TRBV9 and TRBJ1-2; perhaps TRBD1 as D (5 bases). V was cut by 4 bases and J by 0 bases, with 10 bases left in between. The CDR3 has 14 amino acids. Germline V lookup: CDR1 SGDLS, CDR2 YYNGEE.

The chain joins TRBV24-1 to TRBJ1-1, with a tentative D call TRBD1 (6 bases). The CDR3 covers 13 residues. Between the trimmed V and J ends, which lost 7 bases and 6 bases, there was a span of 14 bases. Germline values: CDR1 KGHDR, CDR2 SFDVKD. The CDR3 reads CATRQGFGAEAFF. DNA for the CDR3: TGTGCCACCAGACAGGGTTTTGGGGCTGAAGCTTTCTTT.

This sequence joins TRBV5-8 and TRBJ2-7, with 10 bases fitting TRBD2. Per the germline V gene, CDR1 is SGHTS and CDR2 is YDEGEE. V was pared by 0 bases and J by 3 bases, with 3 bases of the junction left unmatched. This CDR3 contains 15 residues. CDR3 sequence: CASSLALAGDYEQYF. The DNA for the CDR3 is TGTGCCAGCAGCTTGGCCCTAGCGGGAGACTACGAGCAGTACTTC.

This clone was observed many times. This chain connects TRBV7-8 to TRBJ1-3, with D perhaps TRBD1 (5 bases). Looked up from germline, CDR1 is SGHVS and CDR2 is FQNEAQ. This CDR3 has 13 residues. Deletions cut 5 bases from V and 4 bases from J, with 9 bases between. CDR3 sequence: CASSVWGGNTIYF. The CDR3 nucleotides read TGTGCCAGCAGCGTGTGGGGCGGAAACACCATATATTTT. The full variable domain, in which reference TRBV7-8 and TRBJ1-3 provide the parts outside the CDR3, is GAGVSQSPRYKVAKRGQDVALRCDPISGHVSLFWYQQALGQGPEFLTYFQNEAQLDKSGLPSDRFFAERPEGSVSTLKIQRTQQEDSAVYLCASSVWGGNTIYFGEGSWLTVV.

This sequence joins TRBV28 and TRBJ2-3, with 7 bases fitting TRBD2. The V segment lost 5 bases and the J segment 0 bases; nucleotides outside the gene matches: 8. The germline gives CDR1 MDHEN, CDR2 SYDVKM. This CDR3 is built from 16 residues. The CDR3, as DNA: TGTGCCAGCAGTGGGGCTAGCGGAGGAAGCACAGATACGCAGTATTTT. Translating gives CASSGASGGSTDTQYF.

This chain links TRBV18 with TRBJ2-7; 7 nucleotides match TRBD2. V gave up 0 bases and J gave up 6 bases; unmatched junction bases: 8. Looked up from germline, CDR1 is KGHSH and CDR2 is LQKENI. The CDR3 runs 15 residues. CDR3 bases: TGTGCCAGCTCACCACCAGGACTAGGGATTAGCGAGCAGTACTTC. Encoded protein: CASSPPGLGISEQYF.

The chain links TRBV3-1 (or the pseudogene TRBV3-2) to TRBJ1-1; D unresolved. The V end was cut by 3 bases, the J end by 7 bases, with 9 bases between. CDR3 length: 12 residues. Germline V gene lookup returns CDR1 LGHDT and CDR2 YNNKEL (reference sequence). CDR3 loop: CASSQGDGEAFF. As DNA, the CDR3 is TGTGCCAGCAGCCAGGGAGATGGTGAAGCTTTCTTT.